Reported below is one T cell receptor beta chain. Only a few counts were recorded for this clonotype. Its recognized antigen is unknown. It has no much larger one-base neighbor in the sample; base qualities were not kept. Library preparation was by 5' RACE. Sequencing relied on an Illumina HiSeq 2500. A second roughly 6 to 11 cycle PCR used a sample-barcoded 5' primer and a J-beta primer mix. A unique molecular identifier was introduced onto each TCR beta cDNA molecule by a template-switch 5' adaptor carrying 12 random nucleotides. Each sample yielded at least 3 million CDR3-containing paired-end reads. The Mint cDNA synthesis kit, primed by a TRBC-specific oligonucleotide, was used to synthesize first-strand cDNA from all RNA. All cDNA was treated with uracil-DNA glycosylase and then went through a first 18-cycle PCR with the universal primers M1SS and BC2_uni_R. Turning to the authors' computational methods: For normalization, 1 million high-quality reads, each with a distinct molecular identifier, were randomly selected from each sample. Instead of being binned into consensus sequences, reads that shared molecular identifiers were thrown out. CDR3 identification, clonotype clustering and error correction used MiTCR with a Q25 quality threshold and the strictest error-elimination algorithm. A nonparametric unseen species model with Euler transformation was used to estimate lower-bound total TCR beta diversity. Clones were called with MiXCR by TCRdb after fastp trimmed the public reads at Q25, and only in-frame beta chains were retained. Each entry merges the rows of one CDR3 protein and shows their most common DNA and genes. TCRdb's processing, not the study's, gives the V and J calls here. The sample has fewer than 900,000 distinct CDR3 sequences on record, 35% to 40% of them singletons. The top ten hold approximately 12% of the sample.

The source of the sample is a study of blood T cells in healthy people across ages (dated by TCRdb to between 2014 and 2017). Some background on the complete study: In model experiments, template switching captured about one uniquely barcoded TCR beta cDNA molecule for every two T cells. Age-related changes in TCR beta repertoire diversity were measured in the study by deep sequencing normalized with unique cDNA molecular identifiers. The donors were divided into four age groups: young (average around 17 years), middle-aged (about 40), aged (about 61) and long-lived (roughly 86). Donors of different ages were randomly distributed across sequencing lanes to avoid experimental bias. For two donors (one aged 18 to 29 and one aged 80 or older), the study analyzed two additional independent replicas of 1 million unique cDNA reads from the same blood draw.

At the junction V is shortened by 0 bases and J by 6 bases, with 14 bases in between. The CDR3 runs 15 residues from the cysteine to the phenylalanine. Just CDR3 DNA is preserved here, 45 bases in frame from base 1. CDR1 is given as ENHRY and CDR2 as SYGVKD, both from the germline V gene. Donors were approximately 42 systemically healthy Caucasian individuals from Russia aged roughly 6 to 95 years. Each donor gave 8 to 10 milliliters of peripheral blood, collected into EDTA-treated Vacutainer tubes. PBMCs were isolated by Ficoll-Paque density-gradient centrifugation, with at least 7 million obtained per sample. Total RNA, at least 6 micrograms per sample, was extracted from PBMCs with Trizol reagent. Naive CD45RAhigh/CD27high T cell percentages were measured by flow cytometry on a PBMC aliquot from every donor. Findings and caveats that apply to the study as a whole: Donor CMV infection status was unknown, potentially confounding age-related changes in expanded clonotypes. Estimates of total diversity based on one million sequenced T cells were regarded as lower bounds and as underestimates. The percentage of naive T cells measured by flow cytometry correlated strongly with observed TCR beta diversity. Bulk unsorted PBMC profiling prevented conclusive comparison of naive and antigen-experienced compartments. Compared with the aged group, more naive CD4+ T cells, fewer expanded clones and increased TCR diversity were shown by the long-lived group, suggesting age selection. Observed TCR beta diversity per million T cells fell roughly linearly with age, and a significant reduction was already apparent by age about 43.

The chain was built from TRBV10-3 and TRBJ1-1, with the identity of the D gene unclear. The TCR sequence derives from a man aged 18 to 35 in good health. The sample comprised blood. The CDR3: CAISESNSGVSEAFF. The nucleotide sequence is given as TGTGCCATCAGTGAGTCGAATTCTGGGGTCTCTGAAGCTTTCTTT.